A selection of T cell receptor beta chains follows, all from one sample in a study of T cells in Graves' hyperthyroidism and ophthalmopathy. TCRdb re-analysed the multiplex PCR reads in MiXCR, keeping a single row per CDR3 protein. This sample has about 690,000 distinct CDR3 sequences, with around 16% found just once. Sequencing used blood. The receptors derive from a man aged 50 or older with Graves' hyperthyroidism. Both conserved end residues are part of each CDR3. A D gene is named only where the DNA matches it firmly.

TRBV7-3 | TRBD2 | CASSSGTSGVNEQFF
TRBV24-1 | TRBD2 | CATSGGLRDIQYF
TRBV28 | - | CASSQTDSSYGQYF
TRBV12-3/TRBV12-4 | - | CASSSGFNQAFF
TRBV20-1 | - | CSARTYYEQYF
TRBV10-3 | - | CAISEALVDEQFF
TRBV5-1 | - | CASSLNSNYGYTF
TRBV20-1 | - | CSATREAREQYF
TRBV6-1 | - | CASSDWARAEKLFF
TRBV20-1 | TRBD2 | CSAGVLAGDVIEQFF
TRBV28 | - | CASNLLGGVHGYTF
TRBV7-2 | - | CASSLGRVVYEQYF
TRBV5-6 | - | CASSFSVWSGELFF
TRBV6-2/TRBV6-3 | - | CAIRKSSGTEAFF
TRBV7-9 | - | CASSLSLDSGPYEQYF
TRBV6-2/TRBV6-3 | - | CASSYVLGDGKSTDTQYF
TRBV6-2/TRBV6-3 | - | CASRGDLRGYTF
TRBV6-5 | - | CASSYSTDRTYEQYF
TRBV7-9 | - | CASSLRAIGTDTQYF
TRBV7-9 | TRBD1 | CASSLVGTGNNEQFF
TRBV12-3/TRBV12-4 | TRBD1 | CASSGQGLSQETQYF
TRBV28 | - | CASSFLYRGGRSNTEAFF
TRBV27 | - | CASSPTGRGETQYF
TRBV25-1 | TRBD1 | CASSISQGEIEQYF
TRBV19 | - | CASSVNRDGYSYNEQFF
TRBV7-9 | TRBD2 | CASSPGTSGQFSSSYNEQFF
TRBV20-1 | TRBD1 | CSALQGTHEQFF
TRBV3-1 | - | CASSQYRGRNTEAFF
TRBV14 | - | CASSQELPNSPLHF
TRBV7-9 | - | CASSYSGATTEAFF
TRBV6-1 | - | CASSDSVPSSYEQYF
TRBV2 | - | CASSENGESNQPQHF
TRBV11-1 | TRBD2 | CASSFGLAGGLTDTQYF
TRBV6-2/TRBV6-3 | TRBD1 | CASRNPGQGDGYTF
TRBV6-5 | TRBD1 | CASSYSETGGYQPQHF
TRBV2 | - | CASSELTGDSYGYTF
TRBV11-2 | TRBD2 | CASSLDTGGFPRYEQYF
TRBV7-2 | TRBD1 | CASSQTGAGGYTF
TRBV28 | TRBD2 | CASSLSRLAGSSDTQYF
TRBV27 | TRBD1 | CASNQGANSPLHF
TRBV10-3 | TRBD2 | CAISIGREGLSGPFF
TRBV2 | - | CASSESGRSNQPQHF
TRBV6-2/TRBV6-3 | - | CASSRMGLHNEQFF
TRBV7-9 | - | CASSLGQYYNEQFF
TRBV20-1 | - | CSGRGGSLETQYF
TRBV19 | TRBD2 | CASTPTSGIYNEQFF
TRBV2 | - | CASSANPRALTYNEQFF
TRBV5-4 | TRBD1 | CASSRQGPPDTQYF
TRBV28 | - | CASQALGGLNTEAFF
TRBV7-2 | - | CASSLMASDYNEQFF
TRBV10-3 | - | CAISEGAGTEAFF
TRBV20-1 | TRBD1 | CSAREQGEMYEQYF
TRBV24-1 | - | CATSAVTGELFF
TRBV10-3 | TRBD2 | CAISESMIAGDNEQFF
TRBV12-5 | TRBD1 | CASGKDRVYGHTF
TRBV7-3 | - | CASSLTNLGPQYF
TRBV24-1 | - | CATSNRVTGELFF
TRBV29-1 | - | CSVDLTGSDDTQYF